Shown below are 4 T cell receptor beta chains from a single sample sequenced in a study of T cells in localized non-small cell lung cancer. The table came from immunoSEQ multiplex PCR; TCRdb's copy has only in-frame clones and leaves some out. Here the sample spans around 140,000 clones, more than 80% being singletons. The sequencing here drew on peripheral blood, taken before any cancer treatment. These receptors all stem from an older female donor with stage I lung adenocarcinoma.

The chain is built from TRBV6-1 and TRBJ2-5; D is undetermined. The germline V and J ends were trimmed by 0 bases and 5 bases, with 7 bases remaining between them. CDR3 size: 13 residues. CDR1 and CDR2 from the germline V gene are MNHNS and SASEGT. Written as DNA, the CDR3 is TGTGCCAGCAGTGAAGCAGGTGAGGAGACCCAGTACTTC. Protein product: CASSEAGEETQYF.

This clone appeared many times. The genes are TRBV15 and TRBJ2-3, with 10 bases aligning to TRBD2. The germline CDR1 and CDR2 sequences are LNHNV and YYDKDF (reference sequence). The CDR3 is made up of 18 amino acids. The J segment lost 3 bases and the V segment lost 0 bases, leaving 9 bases of the junction unmatched. CDR3 coding DNA: TGTGCCACCAGCAGAGATCACCCCGATAGCGGGAGGACAGATACGCAGTATTTT. It yields the protein CATSRDHPDSGRTDTQYF.

The chain is built from TRBV5-6 and TRBJ2-7, with 9 bases fitting TRBD1. J was trimmed by 0 bases and V by 4 bases; bases with no gene match: 5. Germline CDR1 is SGHDT and CDR2 is YYEEEE. This CDR3 contains 15 residues. CDR3 region: CASSIGTGSSYEQYF. For the CDR3, the DNA is TGTGCCAGCAGCATCGGGACAGGGAGCTCCTACGAGCAGTACTTC.

The chain is built from TRBV18 and TRBJ2-4; D is uncertain. The CDR3 totals 16 residues. The V gene's germline CDR1 is KGHSH and CDR2 LQKENI. V lost 1 base and J lost 3, with 13 bases in between. The CDR3 DNA sequence: TGTGCCAGCTCACCACGATCCGAGCAGTTCAAAAACATTCAGTACTTC. This gives the protein CASSPRSEQFKNIQYF.